Shown below are 27 T cell receptor beta chains from a single sample sequenced in a study of T cells in Graves' hyperthyroidism and ophthalmopathy. Researchers amplified the TCR beta CDR3 regions from RNA transcripts. HTBI primers were used for first-round RT-PCR of the TCR CDR3. TCRdb independently ran MiXCR on the multiplex PCR reads; one entry per CDR3 protein. In the table there are about 510,000 distinct CDR3 sequences, around 43% of which are singletons. What was sequenced was peripheral blood or thyroid tissue (not recorded which). Source of these receptors: an adult woman with Graves' disease, either hyperthyroidism or ophthalmopathy (not recorded which).

The rearrangement joins TRBV7-9 to TRBJ1-1; D gene unclear. The CDR3 consists of 14 residues. CDR1 is SEHNR and CDR2 is FQNEAQ in the germline V gene (reference sequence). The ends were cut back, 4 bases at V and 8 bases at J, with 17 bases in the middle. The chain's CDR3 is CASSSRGAATEAFF. CDR3 DNA sequence: TGTGCCAGCAGCTCCCGTGGTGCGGCCACGGAAGCTTTCTTT.

The chain links TRBV7-3 to TRBJ2-5; D may correspond to TRBD1 or TRBD2 (5 bases each). The CDR3 consists of 13 residues. The germline V gene has CDR1 SGHTA and CDR2 FQGTGA. Trimming left V 5 bases short and J 5 bases short, with 12 bases between. Written as DNA, the CDR3 is TGTGCCAGCAGCCAAATGGGGGTCGAGACCCAGTACTTC. It codes for CASSQMGVETQYF.

This clonotype was observed many times. The chain recombines TRBV24-1 with TRBJ2-7, with TRBD2 as a possible D gene (6 bases). The CDR3 covers 13 residues. Germline lookup yields CDR1 KGHDR and CDR2 SFDVKD. V was clipped by 5 bases and J by 3 bases, with 10 bases between them. CDR3 sequence: CATSVGSGYEQYF. The CDR3 nucleotides are TGTGCCACCAGTGTTGGTAGCGGCTACGAGCAGTACTTC.

As to this clonotype: With a much larger clone just one base away, this may be a read error. The V gene is TRBV20-1, the J gene TRBJ1-5; D is uncertain. Per the germline V gene, CDR1 is DFQATT and CDR2 is SNEGSKA (reference sequence). The CDR3 runs 13 residues. Deletions cut 6 bases from V and 2 bases from J, with 11 bases between. CDR3: CSASAAGNQPQHF. CDR3 in DNA: TGCAGTGCCTCCGCCGCTGGCAATCAGCCCCAGCATTTT.

The CDR3 protein is CASSFTVELFF. As DNA, the CDR3 is TGTGCCAGCAGCTTCACGGTGGAGCTGTTTTTT. This chain links TRBV7-9 with TRBJ2-2; D is uncertain. The CDR3 is 11 residues long. The V and J ends lost 3 bases and 10 bases respectively, with 6 bases between them. Germline values: CDR1 SEHNR, CDR2 FQNEAQ (reference sequence).

The chain carries TRBV12-3 or TRBV12-4 and TRBJ2-5; D is possibly TRBD1 (6 bases). The CDR3 extends over 15 amino acids. Trimming removed 5 bases at V and 3 bases at J, with 16 bases between. The CDR3 loop reads CASSQGQGIKETQYF. Here the CDR3 DNA reads TGTGCCAGCAGTCAGGGGCAGGGGATAAAAGAGACCCAGTACTTC.

A note on this clonotype: At one end the junction does not follow the germline gene, possibly because of a read error. This chain uses TRBV9 with TRBJ2-7, with 7 bases that match TRBD1. The length of the CDR3 is 13 residues. Germline V CDR1 and CDR2: SGDLS, YYNGEE. CDR3: CASRDSLRHEQYF. Written as DNA, the CDR3 is TGCGCCAGCAGGGACAGTCTTAGACACGAGCAGTACTTC.

This clonotype was found many times. CDR3 coding DNA: TGTGCCAGCTCACCCAGGGGGCCCTACGAGCAGTACTTC. This translates into CASSPRGPYEQYF. V usage is TRBV18 and J usage is TRBJ2-7, with 8 bases fitting TRBD1. The CDR3 is 13 residues long. Germline V gives CDR1 KGHSH, CDR2 LQKENI. Trimming at V came to 3 bases and at J to 2 bases, leaving 0 bases not matched to a gene.

This clonotype came up a few times. This chain links TRBV6-6 with TRBJ2-5; D may correspond to TRBD1 or TRBD2 (5 bases each). CDR1 is MNHNY and CDR2 is SVGAGI in the germline V gene (reference sequence). This CDR3 has 13 residues. V was pared by 8 bases and J by 0 bases, with 10 bases between. CDR3 nucleotides: TGTGCCAGCCGGCCGGGGCACCAAGAGACCCAGTACTTC. Its protein is CASRPGHQETQYF.

CDR3 residues: CASSLEPQPNQPQHF. As DNA, the CDR3 is TGTGCCAGCAGCTTAGAGCCCCAGCCGAATCAGCCCCAGCATTTT. This rearrangement joins TRBV7-9 to TRBJ1-5; D remains unclear. The CDR3 is made up of 15 amino acids. V was cut by 1 base and J by 4 bases, with 11 bases left in between. The germline gives CDR1 SEHNR, CDR2 FQNEAQ (reference sequence).

This clonotype was found many times. The genes are TRBV20-1 and TRBJ1-4, with no clear D. Germline loops: CDR1 DFQATT, CDR2 SNEGSKA (reference sequence). The CDR3 sequence is 11 residues long. Trimming removed 6 bases at V and 3 bases at J, with 5 bases between. DNA of the CDR3: TGCAGTGCCCATCCTAATGAAAAACTGTTTTTT. Amino acids: CSAHPNEKLFF.

This clonotype was observed many times. This chain joins TRBV6-1 and TRBJ1-4; D is unresolved. Germline lookup yields CDR1 MNHNS and CDR2 SASEGT. The CDR3 spans 13 residues. The V end lost 6 bases, the J end lost 7 bases, and 12 bases lay between the germline ends. This chain's CDR3 is CASRRGPSEKLFF. CDR3 nucleotide sequence: TGTGCCAGCAGACGTGGCCCCAGTGAAAAACTGTTTTTT.

This clonotype occurred many times. This chain uses TRBV29-1 with TRBJ1-1, with D possibly matching TRBD1 (6 bases). The CDR3 is 14 amino acids. Per germline, CDR1 SQVTM and CDR2 ANQGSEA. The ends were cut back, 7 bases at V and 4 bases at J, with 19 bases in the middle. The CDR3 coding sequence is TGCAGCGCTTGCTTATCGACAGGAGTCACTGAAGCTTTCTTT. This translates into CSACLSTGVTEAFF.

The rearrangement uses TRBV7-2 and TRBJ1-3; maybe TRBD1 (6 bases). Trimming stripped 1 base from V and 4 bases from J, with 11 bases between. The CDR3 loop spans 15 amino acids. Germline assignment: CDR1 SGHTA and CDR2 FQGNSA. Written as DNA, the CDR3 is TGTGCCAGCAGCTTAGGAGGGGGGACAGGAAACACCATATATTTT. It specifies CASSLGGGTGNTIYF.

There are many counts of this clonotype. The chain combines TRBV29-1 with TRBJ1-3, with D uncertain. The germline V gene encodes CDR1 SQVTM and CDR2 ANQGSEA. V dropped 0 bases and J dropped 0 bases, with 6 bases sitting between them. The CDR3 consists of 14 residues. CDR3 in amino acids: CSVEDNHSGNTIYF. The CDR3 DNA sequence: TGCAGCGTTGAAGACAACCACTCTGGAAACACCATATATTTT.

This clonotype was observed many times. The chain uses TRBV7-2 and TRBJ1-1; possible D gene TRBD1, 5 bases. The CDR3 totals 17 residues. V was clipped by 1 base and J by 0 bases, with 15 bases between them. Germline loops: CDR1 SGHTA, CDR2 FQGNSA. CDR3 coding DNA: TGTGCCAGCAGCTTAGGAACCGGACAAAGCATGAACACTGAAGCTTTCTTT. Its protein product is CASSLGTGQSMNTEAFF. The variable domain in full, with the rest retrieved from reference TRBV7-2 and TRBJ1-1, is GAGVSQSPSNKVTEKGKDVELRCDPISGHTALYWYRQSLGQGLEFLIYFQGNSAPDKSGLPSDRFSAERTGGSVSTLTIQRTQQEDSAVYLCASSLGTGQSMNTEAFFGQGTRLTVV.

The rearrangement uses TRBV5-5 and TRBJ1-3; TRBD1 agrees at 9 bases. Germline CDR1 and CDR2: SGHKS and YYEKEE (reference sequence). The V and J ends lost 3 bases and 4 bases, in that order; junction bases with no gene match: 5. This CDR3 has 15 residues. The CDR3 DNA reads as TGTGCCAGCAGCTGGCGGGACAGGGCAGGAAACACCATATATTTT. Translating it yields CASSWRDRAGNTIYF.

The V and J genes are TRBV28 and TRBJ1-2; 11 bases align to TRBD1. Per the germline V gene, CDR1 is MDHEN and CDR2 is SYDVKM. Trimming at V came to 8 bases and at J to 9 bases, leaving 8 bases not matched to a gene. This CDR3 region has 13 residues. The CDR3 protein is CASRSGQGASYTF. The CDR3 region has the DNA TGTGCCAGCCGCAGTGGACAGGGGGCAAGCTACACCTTC.

The J gene is TRBJ2-5, the V gene TRBV9; D is possibly TRBD2 (7 bases). CDR3 length: 16 amino acids. V lost 0 bases to trimming and J lost 5 bases, with 17 bases between them. Germline V gene sequence: CDR1 SGDLS, CDR2 YYNGEE. The CDR3 nucleotides are TGTGCCAGCAGCGTAGGTGGTAGGGGGGGCCCGGAGACCCAGTACTTC. This translates into CASSVGGRGGPETQYF.

The J gene is TRBJ2-5, the V gene TRBV20-1, with D hard to call. The J call is uncertain, as TRBJ2-7 better fits the DNA end. Germline CDR1 and CDR2: DFQATT and SNEGSKA (reference sequence). This CDR3 spans 12 amino acids. CDR3 loop: CSAWGFTYEQYF. The CDR3 DNA reads TGCAGTGCCTGGGGATTTACCTACGAGCAGTACTTC.

V gene TRBV20-1 combines with J gene TRBJ2-6; unclear D gene. Germline CDR1 is DFQATT and CDR2 is SNEGSKA (reference sequence). The CDR3 is 14 residues long. V lost 5 bases, J lost 0 bases, and 8 bases lay in between. This CDR3 is CSAPDNSGANVLTF. CDR3 DNA: TGCAGTGCTCCGGATAACTCTGGGGCCAACGTCCTGACTTTC.

The chain couples TRBV7-2 to TRBJ2-5; 11 bases map to TRBD2. The CDR3 totals 13 residues. The germline V gene encodes CDR1 SGHTA and CDR2 FQGNSA. V gave up 3 bases and J gave up 9 bases; unmatched junction bases: 3. The CDR3 DNA sequence: TGTGCCAGCAGCTTGATAGCGGGAGGGTCCCAGTACTTC. This codes for CASSLIAGGSQYF. Combining the CDR3 with reference TRBV7-2 and TRBJ2-5 gives the whole variable domain GAGVSQSPSNKVTEKGKDVELRCDPISGHTALYWYRQSLGQGLEFLIYFQGNSAPDKSGLPSDRFSAERTGGSVSTLTIQRTQQEDSAVYLCASSLIAGGSQYFGPGTRLLVL.

A few counts support this clonotype. The chain couples TRBV24-1 to TRBJ2-7; possible D gene TRBD1, 5 bases. V was trimmed by 5 bases and J by 6 bases, leaving 16 bases between them. This CDR3 region has 14 residues. CDR1 and CDR2 (germline): KGHDR, SFDVKD. The CDR3 reads CATSANAGSSEQYF. DNA for the CDR3: TGTGCCACCAGTGCCAACGCAGGGTCGAGCGAGCAGTACTTC.

Written as DNA, the CDR3 is TGCAGCGTTTTGGGGCAGGGGTATGCCTACGAGCAGTACTTC. Its translation: CSVLGQGYAYEQYF. The chain uses TRBV29-1 and TRBJ2-7; tentative D call: TRBD1 (6 bases). Trimming removed 5 bases from V and 2 bases from J, with 16 bases in between. This CDR3 has 14 residues. Germline CDR1 reads SQVTM; CDR2 reads ANQGSEA.

The gene calls are TRBV25-1 and TRBJ1-1, with D uncertain. V dropped 0 bases and J dropped 1 base, with 12 bases sitting between them. Germline V gives CDR1 MGHDK, CDR2 SYGVNS. The CDR3 loop spans 16 amino acids. The DNA for the CDR3 is TGTGCCAGCAGTGAATATTCCCTGGCAACGAACACTGAAGCTTTCTTT. It encodes CASSEYSLATNTEAFF.

This clonotype was found a few times. The CDR3 loop is CASSAMDRGHRERETQYF. CDR3 nucleotide sequence: TGTGCCAGCAGCGCGATGGACAGGGGTCATCGGGAGAGAGAGACCCAGTACTTC. The V call is TRBV7-9, the J call TRBJ2-5, with TRBD1 matching over 9 bases. Germline CDR1 SEHNR, CDR2 FQNEAQ (reference sequence). V was pared by 5 bases and J by 4 bases, with 17 bases of the junction left unmatched. This CDR3 has 18 amino acids.

The V call is TRBV12-3 or TRBV12-4, the J call TRBJ2-7, with D perhaps given as TRBD1 or TRBD2 (5 bases each). V was cut by 6 bases and J by 0 bases, with 21 bases left in between. The CDR3 contains 17 residues. The CDR3 protein is CASSRQMPGTPSYEQYF. The CDR3 bases are TGTGCCAGCAGCCGCCAAATGCCGGGGACCCCCTCCTACGAGCAGTACTTC.